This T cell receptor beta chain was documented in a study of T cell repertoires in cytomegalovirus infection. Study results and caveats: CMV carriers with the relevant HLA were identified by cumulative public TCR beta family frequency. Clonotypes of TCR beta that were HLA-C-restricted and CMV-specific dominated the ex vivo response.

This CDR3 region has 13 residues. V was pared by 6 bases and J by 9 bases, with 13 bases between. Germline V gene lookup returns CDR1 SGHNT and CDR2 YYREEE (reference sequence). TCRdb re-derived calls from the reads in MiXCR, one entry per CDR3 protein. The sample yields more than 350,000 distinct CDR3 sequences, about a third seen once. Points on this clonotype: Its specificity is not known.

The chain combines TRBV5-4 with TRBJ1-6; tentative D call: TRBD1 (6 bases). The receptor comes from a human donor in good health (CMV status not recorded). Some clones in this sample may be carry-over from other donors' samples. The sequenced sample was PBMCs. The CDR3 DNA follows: TGTGCCAGCAAGGGGGAGCTGGGTTCACCCCTCCACTTT. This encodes CASKGELGSPLHF.